This T cell receptor beta chain was identified during a study of T-cell memory formation after mild COVID-19. Broader study findings: Researchers report contracting CD4+ clones mostly in CM and EM, with CD8+ clones in EMRA. A second wave expanding day 15 to 37 was CD4+-biased; contracting clones were balanced. There were some responding clones in pre-infection memory, which suggested that cross-reactive memory had joined.

TCR alpha and TCR beta cDNA libraries with sample barcodes and UMIs came from 5'RACE using constant-segment primers. Via MiXCR, TCRdb re-called the 5' RACE reads, giving one row per CDR3 protein. The sample contains approximately 190,000 distinct CDR3 sequences, about 18% of which appear only once. CDR1 is MDHEN and CDR2 is SYDVKM in the germline V gene. V dropped 4 bases and J dropped 8; count of bases not matched to a gene: 8. The length of the CDR3 is 14 residues. As for this clonotype: Its antigen is currently unknown.

Sequenced sample: PBMCs or a T cell subset sorted from them (not recorded which). The clonotype comes from an adult woman who had mild COVID-19 (a few samples of this study predate the infection). Cell type and time point are not known. V and J are TRBV28 and TRBJ2-1, with 7 bases aligning to TRBD2. This CDR3 is CASSWGLHLYEQFF. DNA of the CDR3: TGTGCCAGCAGTTGGGGACTACACTTGTATGAGCAGTTCTTC.